The entry that follows covers one T cell receptor beta chain sequence. Its antigen is unidentified. Assay used: immunoSEQ multiplex PCR; TCRdb lists only in-frame clones, some missing. Of tens of thousands of clones detected, over 80% appear once; the ten largest clones hold around 2.4%. The entry originates in a study of vaccination effects on CD4 cells after COVID-19. The wider study: Participants completed two doses of the BNT162b2 or mRNA-1273 vaccine.

Before any sequencing was done, the ViraFEST assay used viral peptide pools to expand antigen-specific CD4+ T cells. Following an approximately ten-day culture, CD4+ T cells were purified. Half-medium replacement with IL-2 medium occurred on days 3 and 7. The study's findings and limits: Healthy vaccinees showed cross-reactivity with common cold coronaviruses in only 1 of 255 vaccine-induced clones.

The receptor's source is a human donor who received a COVID-19 vaccine. The sequencing used CD4+ T cells from PBMCs cultured with HCoV-229E spike peptides, collected before COVID-19 vaccination.

The CDR3 sequence is CASSPWDRGNSPLHF. The CDR3 bases are TGCGCCAGCAGCCCGTGGGACAGGGGTAATTCACCCCTCCACTTT. The J gene is TRBJ1-6, the V gene TRBV5-1; 10 bases map to TRBD1. This CDR3 comprises 15 residues. The ends lost 4 bases at V and 6 bases at J; junction bases unmatched: 4. Germline assignment: CDR1 SGHRS and CDR2 YFSETQ.